The rows below give T cell receptor beta chains drawn from one sample of a study of identical twins. TCRdb independently ran MiXCR on the 5' RACE reads; one entry per CDR3 protein. The data show fewer than 650,000 distinct CDR3 sequences, with more than 9% seen just once and approximately 3% held by the top ten. These records were also assigned to another study, of yellow fever vaccine responses in identical twins.

The sample consisted of PBMCs. The receptor set was obtained from a young woman in good health. Both conserved end residues are trimmed from each CDR3.

V gene	J gene	CDR3 protein
TRBV7-2	TRBJ2-3	ASSHRRDTQY
TRBV5-1	TRBJ2-3	ASRAASTDTQY
TRBV7-1	TRBJ1-2	ASSHRGGEDGYT
TRBV9	TRBJ2-7	ASSPQLDFDEQY
TRBV29-1	TRBJ2-7	SVVEENSPNEQY
TRBV3-1	TRBJ1-5	ASSIQGYQPQH
TRBV3-1	TRBJ2-3	ASGDLGLAGGRDTQY
TRBV27	TRBJ2-2	ASSSRKIDRENTGELF
TRBV5-6	TRBJ2-3	ASTQTGWGSTDTQY
TRBV7-2	TRBJ1-6	ASSLSSYNSPLH
TRBV11-2	TRBJ1-1	ASSLARVNTEAF
TRBV11-2	TRBJ2-3	ASSPLGRASKDTQY
TRBV11-2	TRBJ2-5	ASSLLLRTGKLETQY
TRBV5-1	.	ASSPFRDRGTDTQH
TRBV6-4	TRBJ2-1	ASSDSPSGRAIEQF
TRBV6-2/TRBV6-3	TRBJ2-7	ASSYDLLAGVSSYEQY
TRBV7-2	TRBJ1-1	ASSYRRGNTEAF
TRBV2	TRBJ2-7	ASSEALGYEQY
TRBV30	TRBJ2-3	ACMWGTNTDTQY
TRBV11-2	TRBJ2-1	ASSLDGSGPPSVEQF
TRBV4-3	TRBJ1-4	ASSQTAGRTNEKLF
TRBV28	TRBJ2-3	ASNYRTDTQY
TRBV27	TRBJ2-6	ASSLSTGGPWGANVLT
TRBV4-3	TRBJ2-7	ASSQAAAYEQY
TRBV4-1	TRBJ2-3	ASSRETPTLEQY
TRBV4-1	TRBJ2-1	ASSQLSLNNEQF
TRBV12-3/TRBV12-4	TRBJ2-2	ASSPRTGGAGELF
TRBV28	TRBJ2-1	ASSRPTGFGSYNEQF
TRBV24-1	TRBJ2-1	ATSDLRTGVGGYNEQF
TRBV29-1	TRBJ2-7	SVASGVSSYEQY
TRBV11-2	TRBJ2-3	ASTLWGSGFTDTQY
TRBV20-1	TRBJ2-7	SASTLDLAGGSLYEQY
TRBV7-9	TRBJ2-3	ASSLASGSSHGDTQY
TRBV3-1	TRBJ2-2	ASSPQGGDTGELF
TRBV27	TRBJ2-7	ASSLNPPGLYEQY
TRBV20-1	TRBJ2-7	SANQRYRGLYEQY
TRBV7-2	TRBJ2-1	ASSPGQAEYNEQF
TRBV12-3/TRBV12-4	TRBJ2-7	ASSPKQWTYEQY
TRBV7-2	TRBJ2-3	ASSFLSFGRIDTQY
TRBV7-2	TRBJ2-3	ASSSRFKDTQY
TRBV30	TRBJ2-7	AWGQGTYEQY
TRBV29-1	TRBJ1-2	SVDSGGNYGYT
TRBV24-1	TRBJ2-2	ATSDTGTGYTGELF
TRBV6-1	TRBJ2-3	ASSDPSGTSGSRGRTDTQY
TRBV7-2	TRBJ2-7	ASSSSGTSGPYEQY
TRBV11-2	TRBJ2-1	ASSLELAGGWNEQF
TRBV6-1	TRBJ2-3	ASTPDATTQY
TRBV9	TRBJ2-1	ASSVVEGYGEQF
TRBV5-8	TRBJ2-3	ASSFYDTQY
TRBV20-1	TRBJ2-2	SSLSGSGLVSAGELF
TRBV12-3/TRBV12-4	TRBJ2-4	ASSGPAGSKNIQY
TRBV5-4	TRBJ2-5	ASSLGAGGRLETQY
TRBV7-3	TRBJ1-1	ASSPKTGVWTEAF
TRBV27	TRBJ2-5	ASSTRGRETQY
TRBV7-6	TRBJ2-2	ASGTGSHTGELF